The 13 T cell receptor beta chains reported below all come from one sample, sequenced in a study of T cell responses to AZD1222 COVID-19 vaccine. Sequenced by immunoSEQ multiplex PCR; TCRdb stores in-frame clones only, minus some. The data hold about 110,000 clones, with approximately 90% observed a single time. The input for sequencing was peripheral blood, taken on day 0 of AZD1222 vaccination. Source of these receptors: an adult in good health.

The genes are TRBV19 and TRBJ2-2; a possible D gene is TRBD2 (6 bases). The germline V gene encodes CDR1 LNHDA and CDR2 SQIVND (reference sequence). This CDR3 is built from 14 residues. V was shortened by 6 bases and J by 6 bases, with 14 bases between the two germline ends. The CDR3 loop reads CASRMGGRSGELFF. The CDR3 region has the DNA TGTGCCAGTAGGATGGGGGGAAGGTCCGGGGAGCTGTTTTTT.

The rearrangement joins TRBV5-1 to TRBJ1-5; 9 bases are shared with TRBD1. After removal of 4 bases from V and 6 bases from J, the junction contained 5 bases not matched to a gene. The V gene's germline CDR1 is SGHRS and CDR2 YFSETQ. CDR3 length: 14 residues. This CDR3 reads CASSPTGGLQPQHF. The DNA for the CDR3 is TGCGCCAGCAGCCCAACAGGGGGCCTTCAGCCCCAGCATTTT. Complete variable domain (other parts from reference TRBV5-1 and TRBJ1-5): KAGVTQTPRYLIKTRGQQVTLSCSPISGHRSVSWYQQTPGQGLQFLFEYFSETQRNKGNFPGRFSGRQFSNSRSEMNVSTLELGDSALYLCASSPTGGLQPQHFGDGTRLSIL.

V is TRBV3-1 (or the pseudogene TRBV3-2) and J is TRBJ2-3; the match to TRBD2 covers 13 bases. The CDR3 spans 14 residues. The junction had 3 bases not matched to a gene; V was cut back by 1 base and J by 11 bases. Germline CDR1 reads LGHDT; CDR2 reads YNNKEL (reference sequence). The CDR3 here is CASSQGLAGGGQYF. The CDR3 DNA reads TGTGCCAGCAGCCAAGGACTAGCGGGGGGTGGGCAGTATTTT.

This clone was observed a handful of times. V gene TRBV27 combines with J gene TRBJ2-5; perhaps D is TRBD1 or TRBD2 (5 bases each). CDR1 and CDR2 from the germline V gene are MNHEY and SMNVEV (reference sequence). Between the trimmed V and J ends, which lost 2 bases and 1 base, there was a span of 11 bases. CDR3 length equals 15 residues. The CDR3 DNA follows: TGTGCCAGCAGTTTAGGGGGTCGGGCCCAAGAGACCCAGTACTTC. The encoded protein is CASSLGGRAQETQYF.

This clone occurred a few times. V usage is TRBV5-8 and J usage is TRBJ1-2; D not resolved. The CDR3 has 12 amino acids. Germline loops: CDR1 SGHTS, CDR2 YDEGEE. The V and J ends lost 5 bases and 8 bases respectively, with 13 bases between them. In DNA, the CDR3 is TGTGCCAGCAGACCATCCTACGGGGGCTACACCTTC. As protein: CASRPSYGGYTF.

The V gene is TRBV21-1, the J gene TRBJ1-2; TRBD1 is the table's D call and was not checked against the DNA. TRBV21-1 corresponds to a pseudogene. This CDR3 is built from 17 residues. CDR3 sequence: CASSKLAGGDLIGGYTF. In DNA, the CDR3 is TGTGCCAGCAGCAAATTAGCAGGGGGCGATCTTATAGGCGGCTACACCTTC.

The CDR3 DNA follows: TGTGCCAGCAGACGCCTTGGACAGGAGAGTAATGAAAAACTGTTTTTT. Its protein product is CASRRLGQESNEKLFF. This chain joins TRBV5-4 and TRBJ1-4; 7 bases match TRBD1. The germline V gene encodes CDR1 SGHNT and CDR2 YYREEE (reference sequence). The CDR3 has 16 residues. The J segment lost 4 bases and the V segment lost 5 bases, leaving 11 bases of the junction unmatched. Based on the CDR3 plus reference TRBV5-4 and TRBJ1-4, the full variable domain is ETGVTQSPTHLIKTRGQQVTLRCSSQSGHNTVSWYQQALGQGPQFIFQYYREEENGRGNFPPRFSGLQFPNYSSELNVNALELDDSALYLCASRRLGQESNEKLFFGSGTQLSVL.

The gene calls are TRBV21-1 and TRBJ1-4; the D segment call TRBD1 is taken from the table without a DNA check. TRBV21-1 is recorded as a pseudogene. The CDR3 runs to 21 residues. CDR3 sequence reads: CASSNEGRDSEPTESEWKLFF. The CDR3 DNA follows: TGTGCCAGCAGCAACGAAGGTAGGGACAGCGAACCTACCGAATCGGAGTGGAAACTGTTTTTT.

This clone was seen a few times. This chain uses TRBV29-1 with TRBJ1-3, with a possible D match to TRBD1 (5 bases). The germline V gene has CDR1 SQVTM and CDR2 ANQGSEA. Trimming cost V 6 bases and J 4 bases, with 13 bases left between them. The CDR3 covers 13 residues. CDR3 DNA: TGCAGCGTCGGGCGGGAGGGGGGAAACACCATATATTTT. Protein: CSVGREGGNTIYF.

This sequence joins TRBV5-4 and TRBJ2-2, with 8 bases identical to TRBD2. Trimming cost V 3 bases and J 4 bases; bases outside gene matches: 5. Germline V gene lookup returns CDR1 SGHNT and CDR2 YYREEE (reference sequence). The CDR3 contains 15 residues. The CDR3 spells CASSSQAGVTGELFF. The CDR3 DNA reads TGTGCCAGCAGCTCGCAAGCGGGGGTCACCGGGGAGCTGTTTTTT.

This clone was seen only a few times. The V gene is TRBV5-1, the J gene TRBJ1-2; D is unresolved. Germline lookup yields CDR1 SGHRS and CDR2 YFSETQ. The V end was cut by 4 bases, the J end by 6 bases, with 19 bases between. The CDR3 contains 15 residues. The CDR3 DNA follows: TGCGCCAGCAGCCCGAACCTCCAAACTCGGCATGGCTACACCTTC. Amino acids: CASSPNLQTRHGYTF.

J is TRBJ2-1 and V is TRBV21-1; TRBD1 reflects the table's D call only, with no check against the DNA. TRBV21-1 is described as a pseudogene. There are 16 residues in the CDR3. The chain's CDR3 is CASSKTSLKIYNEQFF. The CDR3, as DNA: TGTGCCAGCAGCAAAACAAGTCTCAAAATATACAATGAGCAGTTCTTC.

J is TRBJ2-2 and V is TRBV6-2 or TRBV6-3; possibly TRBD2 for D (5 bases). This CDR3 has 14 residues. The germline V gene has CDR1 MNHEY and CDR2 SVGEGT. V was cut by 5 bases and J by 3 bases, with 10 bases left in between. The CDR3 DNA reads as TGTGCCAGCAGTAGTCTAGCCGACACCGGGGAGCTGTTTTTT. It codes for CASSSLADTGELFF.